The rows below give T cell receptor beta chains drawn from one sample of a study of blood T cells in healthy people across ages. TCRdb re-analysed the 5' RACE reads in MiXCR, keeping a single row per CDR3 protein. The sample consists of around 1.1 million distinct CDR3 sequences, around two fifths of them appearing once. The sequenced sample was blood. These receptors all come from a man younger than 35 in good health. Each CDR3 is given with its conserved first and last residue. The order of the fields is V gene, D gene, clone size, J gene, CDR3 DNA, CDR3 protein. D genes are given only for firm matches. Expanded clones get a size class; other rows say once, few or many, or leave the size out.

v_gene: TRBV29-1; d_gene: TRBD2; abundance: .; j_gene: TRBJ2-7; CDR3nt: TGCAGCGTTGTTTTCCCGCGGGGAGGGGCCAATGAGCAGTACTTC; CDR3aa: CSVVFPRGGANEQYF
v_gene: TRBV12-3/TRBV12-4; d_gene: .; abundance: few; j_gene: TRBJ2-1; CDR3nt: TGTGCCAGCAGTTTAATGGACAATGAGCAGTTCTTC; CDR3aa: CASSLMDNEQFF
v_gene: TRBV7-2; d_gene: .; abundance: .; j_gene: TRBJ1-2; CDR3nt: TGTGCCAGCAGCTTAGAGCGAAACTTAGAGGCTGGCTACACCTTC; CDR3aa: CASSLERNLEAGYTF
v_gene: TRBV10-2; d_gene: TRBD2; abundance: .; j_gene: TRBJ2-1; CDR3nt: TGCGCCAGCAGTGAGACGGGGGGGCGTCTTGAGCAGTTCTTC; CDR3aa: CASSETGGRLEQFF
v_gene: TRBV28; d_gene: TRBD1; abundance: .; j_gene: TRBJ1-1; CDR3nt: TGTGCCAGCAGTATACCGGGACAGACGAACACTGAAGCTTTCTTT; CDR3aa: CASSIPGQTNTEAFF
v_gene: TRBV12-3/TRBV12-4; d_gene: TRBD1; abundance: few; j_gene: TRBJ1-5; CDR3nt: TGTGCCAGCAGTCCCTACCGGGACAGCCATTATAGCAATCAGCCCCAGCATTTT; CDR3aa: CASSPYRDSHYSNQPQHF
v_gene: TRBV28; d_gene: .; abundance: once; j_gene: TRBJ2-5; CDR3nt: TGTGCCAGCAGCGCCGGGGGCCTGAGCAATGAGCAGTACTTC; CDR3aa: CASSAGGLSNEQYF
v_gene: TRBV7-2; d_gene: .; abundance: few; j_gene: TRBJ1-2; CDR3nt: TGTGCCAGCAGCTTAGTAGCCCCCGGAGCTAACTATGGCTACACCTTC; CDR3aa: CASSLVAPGANYGYTF
v_gene: TRBV7-9; d_gene: .; abundance: .; j_gene: TRBJ2-6; CDR3nt: TGTGCCAGCAGCTTTGGTGGTTCCAGGAGACGTCTCTCTGGGGCCAACGTCCTGACTTTC; CDR3aa: CASSFGGSRRRLSGANVLTF
v_gene: TRBV7-8; d_gene: .; abundance: .; j_gene: TRBJ2-7; CDR3nt: TGTGCCAGCAGCTTAGGGGGGCAGGTAGGTGAGCAGTACTTC; CDR3aa: CASSLGGQVGEQYF
v_gene: TRBV5-1; d_gene: TRBD2; abundance: few; j_gene: TRBJ2-1; CDR3nt: TGCGCCAGCAGCTTGGGTGGACTAGCGACGTACAATGAGCAGTTCTTC; CDR3aa: CASSLGGLATYNEQFF
v_gene: TRBV10-3; d_gene: .; abundance: .; j_gene: TRBJ2-7; CDR3nt: TGTGCCATCGGTGAATGGGGACGAGGGACCTACGAGCAGTACTTC; CDR3aa: CAIGEWGRGTYEQYF
v_gene: TRBV20-1; d_gene: TRBD2; abundance: .; j_gene: TRBJ2-7; CDR3nt: TGCAGTGCTAGAGGGACTAGCGGCGGCCCTACCCCCTACAATGAGCAGTACTTC; CDR3aa: CSARGTSGGPTPYNEQYF
v_gene: TRBV12-3/TRBV12-4; d_gene: TRBD2; abundance: .; j_gene: TRBJ2-1; CDR3nt: TGTGCCAGCAGTTCCCGACTAGCGGGGGGATACAATGAGCAGTTCTTC; CDR3aa: CASSSRLAGGYNEQFF
v_gene: TRBV2; d_gene: .; abundance: .; j_gene: TRBJ2-7; CDR3nt: TGTGCCAGCAGTCGGACAGAGATTTACGAGCAGTACTTC; CDR3aa: CASSRTEIYEQYF
v_gene: TRBV20-1; d_gene: .; abundance: few; j_gene: TRBJ2-7; CDR3nt: TGCAGTGCTGAGTACAATGAGCAGTACTTC; CDR3aa: CSAEYNEQYF
v_gene: TRBV7-2; d_gene: TRBD1; abundance: .; j_gene: TRBJ2-5; CDR3nt: TGTGCCAGCAGCTTGACGGGACAGGGCCACTACAAGCAGTACTTC; CDR3aa: CASSLTGQGHYKQYF
v_gene: TRBV7-8; d_gene: TRBD1; abundance: .; j_gene: TRBJ1-2; CDR3nt: TGTGCCAGCAGCTTGGGACAGGGGAGTGGCTACACCTTC; CDR3aa: CASSLGQGSGYTF
v_gene: TRBV6-2/TRBV6-3; d_gene: TRBD1; abundance: .; j_gene: TRBJ2-1; CDR3nt: TGTGCCAGCAGTTACCGACCGGGACAGGGGTACAATGAGCAGTTCTTC; CDR3aa: CASSYRPGQGYNEQFF
v_gene: TRBV27; d_gene: TRBD1; abundance: .; j_gene: TRBJ2-1; CDR3nt: TGTGCCACCGGGACAGGGGGATGGAATGAGCAGTTCTTC; CDR3aa: CATGTGGWNEQFF
v_gene: TRBV5-1; d_gene: .; abundance: few; j_gene: TRBJ1-1; CDR3nt: TGCGCCAGCGGGGAACAGCCGAACACTGAAGCTTTCTTT; CDR3aa: CASGEQPNTEAFF
v_gene: TRBV4-1; d_gene: .; abundance: few; j_gene: TRBJ2-5; CDR3nt: TGCGCCAGCAGCCACAAAGCCCAACAGGACTTAGGAGAGACCCAGTACTTC; CDR3aa: CASSHKAQQDLGETQYF
v_gene: TRBV20-1; d_gene: .; abundance: .; j_gene: TRBJ2-3; CDR3nt: TGCAGTGCTAGCGAGGCGCCTAGCACAGATACGCAGTATTTT; CDR3aa: CSASEAPSTDTQYF
v_gene: TRBV20-1; d_gene: .; abundance: many; j_gene: TRBJ1-4; CDR3nt: TGCAGTGCTAGAGAGGGAGAAAAACTGTTTTTT; CDR3aa: CSAREGEKLFF
v_gene: TRBV7-2; d_gene: TRBD1; abundance: .; j_gene: TRBJ1-5; CDR3nt: TGTGCCAGCAGCTTAGGGGACAGGGTCCTGAATCAGCCCCAGCATTTT; CDR3aa: CASSLGDRVLNQPQHF
v_gene: TRBV15; d_gene: .; abundance: .; j_gene: TRBJ2-4; CDR3nt: TGTGCCACCAGCAGAGATTCGGCTCATCAGTACTTC; CDR3aa: CATSRDSAHQYF
v_gene: TRBV5-5; d_gene: TRBD2; abundance: .; j_gene: TRBJ2-3; CDR3nt: TGTGCCAGCAGCAGGACTAGCGGGGCTAGCACAGATACGCAGTATTTT; CDR3aa: CASSRTSGASTDTQYF
v_gene: TRBV3-1; d_gene: .; abundance: few; j_gene: TRBJ2-1; CDR3nt: TGTGCCACCAATGACAGGGGAGGGTACAATGAGCAGTTCTTC; CDR3aa: CATNDRGGYNEQFF
v_gene: TRBV12-3/TRBV12-4; d_gene: .; abundance: .; j_gene: TRBJ1-1; CDR3nt: TGTGCCAGCAGTTTTGATTTAGCTGAAGCTTTCTTT; CDR3aa: CASSFDLAEAFF
v_gene: TRBV9; d_gene: .; abundance: .; j_gene: TRBJ2-5; CDR3nt: TGTGCCAGCAGCGGTGTCGGGCCAAACGAGGAGCAGTACTTC; CDR3aa: CASSGVGPNEEQYF
v_gene: TRBV7-8; d_gene: TRBD1; abundance: .; j_gene: TRBJ1-5; CDR3nt: TGTGCCAGCAGCCCAGGACAGGGGGTGGGCAATCAGCCCCAGCATTTT; CDR3aa: CASSPGQGVGNQPQHF
v_gene: TRBV7-2; d_gene: TRBD1; abundance: few; j_gene: TRBJ1-4; CDR3nt: TGTGCCAGCCGAAGGGACAGGGTGTCGAAACTGTTTTTT; CDR3aa: CASRRDRVSKLFF
v_gene: TRBV7-9; d_gene: .; abundance: many; j_gene: TRBJ1-2; CDR3nt: TGTGCCAGCAGCCTCAGGGAAAACTATGGCTACACCTTC; CDR3aa: CASSLRENYGYTF
v_gene: TRBV2; d_gene: .; abundance: .; j_gene: TRBJ1-5; CDR3nt: TGTGCCAGCAGTGGAAGGGTAGTCGGGCAGCCCCAGCATTTT; CDR3aa: CASSGRVVGQPQHF
v_gene: TRBV20-1; d_gene: .; abundance: .; j_gene: TRBJ2-5; CDR3nt: TGCAGTGCTTCCCGGGTGGGACAAGAGACCCAGTACTTC; CDR3aa: CSASRVGQETQYF